This T cell receptor beta chain comes out of a study of shared clonotypes between healthy human individuals (dated by TCRdb to about 2020). With regard to the full study: Two women and a few men aged 18 to 49 years were included in the cohort. For each donor, CD4 naive and CD4 memory were each given three plates, CD8 naive was given two plates, and CD8 memory was given one plate. Blood TCR repertoires of roughly 5 healthy adults were deeply sequenced to estimate repertoire size and the extent of clonotype sharing between individuals. Different laboratories and diverse techniques were used to prepare libraries and sequence TCR repertoires, to increase sequencing depth and limit assay-specific biases. Leukapheresis yielded between about 0.94 and 8.9 billion PBMCs per donor. The full study reports these points: Naive subsets generally had larger estimated clonotype richness than memory subsets. Sampling was restricted to blood, and TCR repertoires in tissues likely differ from the TCR repertoires found in blood. Even with the large sequencing depth, rarefaction of the sorted-subset datasets indicated that sequencing was incomplete. Because the study included a small number of donors, the genetic and exposure-history diversity represented was limited. Compared with non-shared clonotypes, the clonotypes found in all four sorted-subset donors had higher generation probabilities. Across four donors, around 5% of naive CD4, approximately 4% of naive CD8, roughly 2.2% of memory CD4, and about 0.44% of memory CD8 clonotypes were shared. Based on pairwise subsampling, the degree of clonotype sharing among donors was expected to be affected by sequencing depth.

In regard to this clone: Its antigen has not been determined. There are no base qualities to consult, and no much larger clone falls within one base.

TCR CDR3 regions were amplified from genomic DNA by multiplex PCR using the deep immunoSEQ assay. Extracted genomic DNA from each cell subset was distributed evenly across all wells of several immunoSEQ 96-well plates, and each plate was treated as a replicate. For sorted subsets, 150 to 250 ng of genomic DNA, equivalent to around 29,000 T cell genomes, went into each replicate PCR. Purified libraries were measured with a Qubit 3.0 fluorometer, size-checked on a Bioanalyzer 2100, and measured again with the KAPA Library Quantification kit. Each immunoSEQ 96-well plate was sequenced on its own single-read 150-cycle Illumina NextSeq 550 flow cell. As for how the authors treated the data: The immunoSEQ output contained only junctional sequences without quality scores, so filtering could not match that applied to full-length reads. To assign V/J genes and CDR3, sequences were annotated against IMGT germline references using PyIR, a Python wrapper for IgBLAST v1.9. Reads with weak V/J assignments (E-value above 1e-6), missing CDR3, stop codons, out-of-frame junctions, or ambiguous translated residues were removed. V3J clonotypes were defined as sequences sharing an identical inferred V gene, J gene, and CDR3 amino acid sequence. Percentage overlap between repertoires was computed as shared unique clonotypes divided by the size of the smaller repertoire. Richness of each repertoire was evaluated using RTK rarefaction, the Chao1 estimator, and Recon v2.1 estimates of unobserved clonotypes. For all TCRbeta clonotypes obtained by the gDNA method from four donors, generation probabilities were computed with OLGA. The immuneACCESS repertoire file appears here via TCRdb, limited to in-frame rearrangements. These files lack a portion of the clones; in checked studies, under half of the deficit traces to unresolved V genes, and the cause of the others is not known. The V and J calls and clone size are taken from that table; D and trimming were inferred from the DNA. This sample holds under 850,000 clones; approximately 92% were observed only once. The top ten constitute 24% of the sample.

The germline V gene (reference sequence) sets CDR1 to MNHEY and CDR2 to SMNVEV. Unmatched junction bases come to 8, with V trimmed by 6 bases and J by 6 bases. From cysteine to phenylalanine, the CDR3 is 14 amino acids long. The DNA shown is the 42-base CDR3, in frame from base 1. CD8 naive samples consisted of CD45RO-negative cells that were positively selected for CCR7, yielding a CD45RA+CCR7+ population without TemRA cells. The donors were healthy, HIV-negative adults with no recently reported acute infections or vaccinations. All donors were Caucasian adults living in Nashville, Tennessee, USA. After blood collection by leukapheresis, PBMCs were isolated using Ficoll-Histopaque density gradient centrifugation and then cryopreserved in the vapor phase of liquid nitrogen. Analytical flow cytometry was used to check the purity and quantity of each magnetically sorted T cell population. Each sorted fraction had its genomic DNA isolated and then quantified by UV absorbance on a Nanodrop 2000c.

The sequence is built from TRBV27 and TRBJ2-1, with 7 bases matching TRBD1. The source is a man younger than 45 in good health. Sequenced: naive CD8+ T cells sorted from blood. Interpreted using the paper, the cell subset or site label stands for: CD45RA+CCR7+. Read as DNA, the sequence is TGTGCCAGCAGCGTTGACAGGGCCCCCAATGAGCAGTTCTTC. The encoded protein is CASSVDRAPNEQFF.